This T cell receptor (beta chain) emerged from a study of identical twins. Using its own MiXCR run on the 5' RACE reads, TCRdb lists one record per CDR3 protein. The sample includes 200,000 to 300,000 distinct CDR3 sequences, roughly a tenth of them seen just once. Whole-study results and caveats: There were fewer insertions in abundant cord blood beta clonotypes, but memory repertoires showed no such pattern. Out-of-frame alpha sequences shared between twins exhibited an excess of low generation probability. The presence of invariant MAIT and iNKT cells could partly confound analyses of zero-insertion sequences.

In regard to this clonotype: The antigen remains unidentified.

V lost 0 bases and J 2 bases, leaving 11 bases between the germline ends. CDR3 length: 16 amino acids. Germline V gene lookup returns CDR1 LGHNA and CDR2 YNFKEQ. Healthy Caucasian donors formed the entire cohort. The sequence came from a man aged 50-60 years in good health. Sequencing was performed on memory T cells sorted from blood. The V call is TRBV4-2, the J call TRBJ1-3, with D maybe TRBD1 (6 bases). CDR3 protein: CASSQEGQGTGNTIYF. The DNA for the CDR3 is TGTGCCAGCAGCCAAGAGGGGCAGGGGACTGGAAACACCATATATTTT.